This entry concerns a single TCR beta chain. Antigen: not known. The sample is drawn from a study of blood T cells in healthy people across ages. Trimming took 3 bases from V and 7 from J; bases not matched to a gene: 16. CDR3 length: 17 amino acids. Germline CDR1 LGHDT, CDR2 YNNKEL (reference sequence). Total RNA, at least 6 micrograms per sample, came from PBMCs. The authors ran a second PCR of about 6 to 11 cycles using a sample-barcoded 5' primer and a J-beta primer mix. TCRdb processed the 5' RACE reads anew with MiXCR; each CDR3 protein has one entry. This table holds some 1.4 million distinct CDR3 sequences, 35% to 45% found once. Overall study findings and caveats: Higher diversity and more naive CD4+ cells were features of long-lived donors, compared to aged donors. The diversity estimates, figures obtained from one million T cells, were considered underestimates.

This chain links TRBV3-1 with TRBJ1-1; TRBD1 agrees at 8 bases. Source material: blood. The receptor was derived from a woman aged 18-29 years in good health. The CDR3 nucleotides are TGTGCCAGCAGCCACCTTAGCGGACAGGGACAACCCGGTGAAGCTTTCTTT. It yields the protein CASSHLSGQGQPGEAFF.